This paragraph covers one TCR beta chain sequence. The antigen is unknown. The data belong to a study of cytomegalovirus exposure and HLA in healthy donors. Study-level points and caveats: 164 TCR beta chains were listed as cytomegalovirus-associated. Reported results showed that the classifier diagnosed cytomegalovirus status with high specificity and sensitivity.

The donors were members of the validation cohort, which comprised 120 subjects and was separate from the first cohort of 730 or so subjects. Some clones are missing from TCRdb's copy, which holds only in-frame ones; the method was immunoSEQ multiplex PCR. The table includes some 190,000 clones, 86% detected once. The specimen sequenced was PBMCs. The source of this sequence is a woman aged 18-29 years in good health and CMV-seronegative.

The CDR3, as DNA: TGCGCCAGCAGTATACGGGATGAGCAGTTCTTC. Its translation is CASSIRDEQFF. This rearrangement joins TRBV5-1 to TRBJ2-1, with D hard to call. This CDR3 has 11 amino acids. Trimming took off 5 bases at V and 8 bases at J, with 8 bases between the two ends. CDR1 is SGHRS and CDR2 is YFSETQ in the germline V gene.